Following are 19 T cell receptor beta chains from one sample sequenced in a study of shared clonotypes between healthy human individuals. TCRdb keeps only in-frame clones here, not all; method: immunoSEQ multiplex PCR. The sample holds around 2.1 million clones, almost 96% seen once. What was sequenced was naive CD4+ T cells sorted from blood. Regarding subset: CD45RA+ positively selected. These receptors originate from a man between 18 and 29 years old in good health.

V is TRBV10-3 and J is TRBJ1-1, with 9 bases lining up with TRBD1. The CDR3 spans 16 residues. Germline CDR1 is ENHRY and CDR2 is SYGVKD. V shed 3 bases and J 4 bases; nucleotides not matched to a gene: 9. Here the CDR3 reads CAISDPKQGASTEAFF. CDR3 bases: TGTGCCATCAGTGATCCGAAACAGGGGGCTAGCACTGAAGCTTTCTTT.

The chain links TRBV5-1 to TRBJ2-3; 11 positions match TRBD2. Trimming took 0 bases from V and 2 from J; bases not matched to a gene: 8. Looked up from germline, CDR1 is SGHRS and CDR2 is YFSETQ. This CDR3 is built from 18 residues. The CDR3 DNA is TGCGCCAGCAGCTTGGCCACAGGGACTAGCGGATTCACAGATACGCAGTATTTT. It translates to CASSLATGTSGFTDTQYF. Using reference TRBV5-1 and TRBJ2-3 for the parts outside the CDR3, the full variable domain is KAGVTQTPRYLIKTRGQQVTLSCSPISGHRSVSWYQQTPGQGLQFLFEYFSETQRNKGNFPGRFSGRQFSNSRSEMNVSTLELGDSALYLCASSLATGTSGFTDTQYFGPGTRLTVL.

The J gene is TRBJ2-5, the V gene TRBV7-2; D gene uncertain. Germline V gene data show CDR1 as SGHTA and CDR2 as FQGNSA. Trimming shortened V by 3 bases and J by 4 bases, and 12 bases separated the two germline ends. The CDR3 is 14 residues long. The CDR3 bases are TGTGCCAGCAGCTTTCTCGTTCTCCGAGAGACCCAGTACTTC. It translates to CASSFLVLRETQYF.

The CDR3 region is CASSVHGTGVYEQYF. The CDR3 nucleotides read TGTGCCAGCAGCGTTCACGGGACAGGGGTCTACGAGCAGTACTTC. This chain links TRBV9 with TRBJ2-7; 10 nucleotides align to TRBD1. Trimming cost V 2 bases and J 3 bases; bases outside gene matches: 5. This CDR3 has 15 residues. Germline loops: CDR1 SGDLS, CDR2 YYNGEE.

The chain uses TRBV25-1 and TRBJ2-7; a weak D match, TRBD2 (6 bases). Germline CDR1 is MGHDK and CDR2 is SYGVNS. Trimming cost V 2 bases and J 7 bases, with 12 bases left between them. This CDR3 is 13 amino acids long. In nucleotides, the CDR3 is TGTGCCAGCAGTGAAGGATGGAGGGATGAGCAGTACTTC. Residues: CASSEGWRDEQYF.

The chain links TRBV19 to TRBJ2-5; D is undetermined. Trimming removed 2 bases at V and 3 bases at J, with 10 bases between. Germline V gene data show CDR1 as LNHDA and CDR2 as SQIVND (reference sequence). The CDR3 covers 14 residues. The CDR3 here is CASSISWQEETQYF. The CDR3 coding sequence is TGTGCCAGTAGTATATCATGGCAGGAAGAGACCCAGTACTTC.

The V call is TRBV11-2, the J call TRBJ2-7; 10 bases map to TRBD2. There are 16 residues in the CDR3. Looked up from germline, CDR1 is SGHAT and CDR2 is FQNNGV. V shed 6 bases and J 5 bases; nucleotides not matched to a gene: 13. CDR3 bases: TGTGCCAGCAGAGGGATACGGCTAGCGGGAGAAAACGAGCAGTACTTC. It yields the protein CASRGIRLAGENEQYF.

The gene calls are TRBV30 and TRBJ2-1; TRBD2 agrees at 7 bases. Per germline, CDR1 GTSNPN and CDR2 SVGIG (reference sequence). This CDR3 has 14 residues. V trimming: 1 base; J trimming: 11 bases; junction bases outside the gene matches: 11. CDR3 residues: CAWSETGTGGKQFF. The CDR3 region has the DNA TGTGCCTGGAGTGAGACCGGGACGGGGGGAAAGCAGTTCTTC.

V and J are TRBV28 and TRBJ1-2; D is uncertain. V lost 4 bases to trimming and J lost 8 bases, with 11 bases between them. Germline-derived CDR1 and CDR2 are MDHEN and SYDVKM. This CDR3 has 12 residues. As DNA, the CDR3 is TGTGCCAGCAGTTCAGGTGACTGGGGCTACACCTTC. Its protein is CASSSGDWGYTF.

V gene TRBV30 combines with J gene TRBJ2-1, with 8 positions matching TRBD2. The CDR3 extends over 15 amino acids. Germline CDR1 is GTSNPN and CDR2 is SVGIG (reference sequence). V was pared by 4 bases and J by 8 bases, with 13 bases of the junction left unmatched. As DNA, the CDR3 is TGTGCCTGGACCCCTTCGTTCGGGAGGGCCCATGAGCAGTTCTTC. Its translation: CAWTPSFGRAHEQFF.

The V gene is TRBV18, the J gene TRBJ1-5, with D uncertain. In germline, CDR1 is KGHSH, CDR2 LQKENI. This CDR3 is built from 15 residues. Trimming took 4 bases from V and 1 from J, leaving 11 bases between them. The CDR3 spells CASSQEGLSNQPQHF. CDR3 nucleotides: TGTGCCAGCTCACAGGAGGGCTTGAGCAATCAGCCCCAGCATTTT.

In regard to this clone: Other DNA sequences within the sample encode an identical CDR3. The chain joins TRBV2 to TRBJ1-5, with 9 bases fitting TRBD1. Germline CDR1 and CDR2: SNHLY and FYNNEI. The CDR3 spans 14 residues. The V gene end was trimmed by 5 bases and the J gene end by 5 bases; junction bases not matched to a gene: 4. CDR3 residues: CASSLDRGYQPQHF. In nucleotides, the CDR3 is TGTGCCAGCAGTCTAGACAGGGGGTATCAGCCCCAGCATTTT. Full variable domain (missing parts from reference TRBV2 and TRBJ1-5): EPEVTQTPSHQVTQMGQEVILRCVPISNHLYFYWYRQILGQKVEFLVSFYNNEISEKSEIFDDQFSVERPDGSNFTLKIRSTKLEDSAMYFCASSLDRGYQPQHFGDGTRLSIL.

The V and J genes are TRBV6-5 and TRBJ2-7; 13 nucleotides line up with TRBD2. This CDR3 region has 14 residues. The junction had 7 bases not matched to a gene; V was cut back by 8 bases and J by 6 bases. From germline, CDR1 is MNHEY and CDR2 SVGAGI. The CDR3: CASRGLAGVGEQYF. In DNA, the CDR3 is TGTGCCAGCCGTGGACTAGCGGGAGTGGGCGAGCAGTACTTC.

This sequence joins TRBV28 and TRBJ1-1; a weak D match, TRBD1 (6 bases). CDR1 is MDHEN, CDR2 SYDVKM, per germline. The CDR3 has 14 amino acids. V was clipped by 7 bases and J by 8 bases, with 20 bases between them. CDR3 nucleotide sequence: TGTGCCAGCACAAACAGGGATCCCCCTTGGGAAGCTTTCTTT. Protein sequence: CASTNRDPPWEAFF.

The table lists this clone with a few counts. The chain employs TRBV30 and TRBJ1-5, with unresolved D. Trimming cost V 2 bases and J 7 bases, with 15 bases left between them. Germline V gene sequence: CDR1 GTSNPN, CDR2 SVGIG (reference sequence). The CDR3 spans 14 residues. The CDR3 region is CAWSSGGVSQPQHF. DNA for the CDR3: TGTGCCTGGAGTTCTGGAGGAGTCTCCCAGCCCCAGCATTTT.

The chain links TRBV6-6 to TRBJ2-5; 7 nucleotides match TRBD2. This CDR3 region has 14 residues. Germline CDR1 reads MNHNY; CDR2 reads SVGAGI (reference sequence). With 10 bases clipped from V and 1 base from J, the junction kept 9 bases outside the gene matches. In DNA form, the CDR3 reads TGTGCCACCATTGAAAGCGGGGCCCAAGAGACCCAGTACTTC. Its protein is CATIESGAQETQYF.

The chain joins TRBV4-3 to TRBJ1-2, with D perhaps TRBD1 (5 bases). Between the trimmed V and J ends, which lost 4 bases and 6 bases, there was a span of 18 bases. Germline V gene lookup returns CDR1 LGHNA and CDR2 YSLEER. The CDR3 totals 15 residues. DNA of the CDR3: TGCGCCAGCAGCCGAAGTTGGGGGTTAGAGAATGGCTACACCTTC. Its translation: CASSRSWGLENGYTF.

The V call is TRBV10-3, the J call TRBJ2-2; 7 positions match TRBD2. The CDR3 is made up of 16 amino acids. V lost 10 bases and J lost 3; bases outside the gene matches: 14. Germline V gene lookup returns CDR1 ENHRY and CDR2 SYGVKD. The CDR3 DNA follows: TGTGCCACCTCGATAAGGCTAGCGGAAGACACCGGGGAGCTGTTTTTT. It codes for CATSIRLAEDTGELFF.

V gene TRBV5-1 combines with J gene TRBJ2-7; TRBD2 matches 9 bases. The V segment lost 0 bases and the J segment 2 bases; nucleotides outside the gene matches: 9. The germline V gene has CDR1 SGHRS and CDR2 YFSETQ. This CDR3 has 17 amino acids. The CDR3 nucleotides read TGCGCCAGCAGCTTGGGTAGTAAGAGCGGGGGGCCCTACGAGCAGTACTTC. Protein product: CASSLGSKSGGPYEQYF.